Sequencing of this TCR beta chain was carried out in a study of blood T cells in healthy people across ages. Study-wide findings and caveats: The unsorted PBMCs prevented any conclusive comparison of naive versus antigen-experienced cells.

In its sample, this clonotype was seen a few times. The antigen remains undetermined. Then a second PCR, running about 6 to 11 cycles, was carried out with a sample-barcoded 5' primer and a J-beta primer mix. MiXCR, run by TCRdb on the 5' RACE reads, gives a single entry per CDR3 protein. Here the sample spans about 1.1 million distinct CDR3 sequences, more than 30% being singletons. They isolated at least 7 million PBMCs from each sample. Trimming pared 6 bases from V and 0 bases from J, leaving 14 bases between. The CDR3 covers 14 residues. The V gene's germline CDR1 is DFQATT and CDR2 SNEGSKA (reference sequence).

Input material: blood. This receptor was obtained from a man between 18 and 29 years old in good health. The chain joins TRBV20-1 to TRBJ1-1; D is unclear. This chain's CDR3 is CSADAQALNTEAFF. In DNA, the CDR3 is TGCAGTGCAGACGCCCAGGCCTTGAACACTGAAGCTTTCTTT.